Below, 12 T cell receptor beta chains from the same sample are listed, as sequenced in a study of T cell changes during pregnancy in multiple sclerosis. The data were produced by immunoSEQ multiplex PCR, yet TCRdb's version contains in-frame clones alone and is incomplete. The sample contains tens of thousands of clones, about nine tenths of which appear only once. The specimen comprised peripheral blood, sampled in the second trimester of pregnancy. Receptors were obtained from a female donor with multiple sclerosis, enrolled in a pregnancy study.

The chain employs TRBV5-1 and TRBJ1-4, with D maybe TRBD1 (5 bases). Trimming cost V 0 bases and J 7 bases, with 10 bases left between them. Germline V gene data show CDR1 as SGHRS and CDR2 as YFSETQ. This CDR3 has 14 amino acids. The CDR3 DNA sequence: TGCGCCAGCAGCTTGGAGGGGCCTGGTGAAAAACTGTTTTTT. It codes for CASSLEGPGEKLFF.

This chain connects TRBV30 to TRBJ1-2, with D maybe TRBD1 (6 bases). Trimming took 0 bases from V and 6 from J, leaving 11 bases between them. CDR1 is GTSNPN and CDR2 is SVGIG in the germline V gene (reference sequence). The CDR3 has 13 amino acids. CDR3 region: CAWSVKGVNGYTF. Written as DNA, the CDR3 is TGTGCCTGGAGTGTAAAGGGGGTTAATGGCTACACCTTC.

The chain carries TRBV19 and TRBJ1-5, with D possibly being TRBD1 (5 bases). CDR1 is LNHDA and CDR2 is SQIVND in the germline V gene (reference sequence). CDR3 length: 14 amino acids. V was clipped by 9 bases and J by 6 bases, with 18 bases between them. CDR3 amino acids: CASQRWQGVQPQHF. CDR3 in DNA: TGTGCCAGCCAAAGGTGGCAGGGCGTTCAGCCCCAGCATTTT.

This rearrangement joins TRBV28 to TRBJ1-6; D is perhaps TRBD1 (6 bases). This CDR3 is built from 13 residues. Germline V lookup: CDR1 MDHEN, CDR2 SYDVKM. Trimming took 5 bases from V and 9 from J, leaving 11 bases between them. The CDR3 is CASSVTGISPLHF. CDR3 nucleotides: TGTGCCAGCAGTGTCACAGGGATTTCACCCCTCCACTTT.

The CDR3 coding sequence is TGTGCCAGCAGTTTGACCAGGGGGTACTCTGGAAACACCATATATTTT. Translated: CASSLTRGYSGNTIYF. The rearrangement joins TRBV28 to TRBJ1-3; 7 nucleotides align to TRBD1. Germline V gene sequence: CDR1 MDHEN, CDR2 SYDVKM. The CDR3 is made up of 16 amino acids. Trimming removed 3 bases from V and 0 bases from J; junction bases left unmatched: 5. Using reference TRBV28 and TRBJ1-3 for the parts outside the CDR3, the full variable domain is DVKVTQSSRYLVKRTGEKVFLECVQDMDHENMFWYRQDPGLGLRLIYFSYDVKMKEKGDIPEGYSVSREKKERFSLILESASTNQTSMYLCASSLTRGYSGNTIYFGEGSWLTVV.

V gene TRBV27 combines with J gene TRBJ1-5; 10 bases match TRBD1. This CDR3 comprises 15 residues. V was pared by 4 bases and J by 10 bases, with 10 bases of the junction left unmatched. Germline loops: CDR1 MNHEY, CDR2 SMNVEV (reference sequence). CDR3 in amino acids: CASSSDRGPSHPQHF. The CDR3 nucleotides are TGTGCCAGCAGTTCAGACAGGGGGCCTAGTCATCCCCAGCATTTT.

The chain employs TRBV19 and TRBJ2-3, with 8 bases fitting TRBD1. The CDR3 is 14 amino acids. The germline V gene has CDR1 LNHDA and CDR2 SQIVND (reference sequence). The V and J ends lost 6 bases and 1 base, in that order; junction bases with no gene match: 3. CDR3 sequence: CASRTGVRTDTQYF. In DNA form, the CDR3 reads TGTGCCAGTAGGACAGGGGTTCGCACAGATACGCAGTATTTT.

The chain has TRBV4-1 and TRBJ1-1; D unresolved. The CDR3 covers 14 residues. With 1 base removed from V and 1 base from J, the gap between germline ends came to 7 bases. The germline CDR1 and CDR2 sequences are MGHRA and YSYEKL. CDR3 region: CASSQVSWNTEAFF. The CDR3 DNA follows: TGCGCCAGCAGCCAAGTTTCCTGGAACACTGAAGCTTTCTTT.

The gene calls are TRBV6-1 and TRBJ1-1; D ambiguous. This CDR3 is 15 amino acids long. Germline values: CDR1 MNHNS, CDR2 SASEGT. The germline V and J ends were trimmed by 2 bases and 1 base, with 11 bases remaining between them. As DNA, the CDR3 is TGTGCCAGCAGTGAATGGTACAGACCGAACACTGAAGCTTTCTTT. Protein product: CASSEWYRPNTEAFF.

The genes are TRBV28 and TRBJ2-2; no clear D gene. The germline CDR1 and CDR2 sequences are MDHEN and SYDVKM. V was cut by 2 bases and J by 4 bases, with 11 bases left in between. The CDR3 totals 15 residues. The DNA of the CDR3 is TGTGCCAGCAGTTTAGGCAGTCGTGTCACCGGGGAGCTGTTTTTT. Residues: CASSLGSRVTGELFF. Full variable domain (rest looked up from reference TRBV28 and TRBJ2-2): DVKVTQSSRYLVKRTGEKVFLECVQDMDHENMFWYRQDPGLGLRLIYFSYDVKMKEKGDIPEGYSVSREKKERFSLILESASTNQTSMYLCASSLGSRVTGELFFGEGSRLTVL.

The V gene is TRBV11-2, the J gene TRBJ2-1, with 7 bases lining up with TRBD2. This CDR3 spans 18 amino acids. Germline lookup yields CDR1 SGHAT and CDR2 FQNNGV. V shed 1 base, J shed 8 bases, and the junction held 17 bases outside the gene matches. The CDR3 nucleotides are TGTGCCAGCAGCTTAGGGTACGAGACTAGCTTCCTTCCGCATGAGCAGTTCTTC. This codes for CASSLGYETSFLPHEQFF.

V usage is TRBV2 and J usage is TRBJ2-1, with D perhaps TRBD2 (5 bases). CDR1 and CDR2 from the germline V gene are SNHLY and FYNNEI. V gave up 8 bases and J gave up 4 bases, with 6 bases separating them. The CDR3 is 11 residues long. CDR3: CASGGYNEQFF. The CDR3 bases are TGTGCCAGCGGAGGTTACAATGAGCAGTTCTTC.